The 32 T cell receptor beta chains below were found in one sample sequenced in a study of T-cell reconstitution after alpha-beta-depleted transplantation in children. Unique molecular identifiers were built into the TCRbeta library. One entry per CDR3 protein results from TCRdb running MiXCR on the PCR reads. The sample lists about 200,000 distinct CDR3 sequences, roughly 8.3% seen once, with under 40% in the top ten. Source: PBMCs, mostly from graft donor cells, taken 360 days after TCRalphabeta/CD19-depleted stem cell transplant. Every receptor here comes from a male patient aged 2-10 years who had a stem cell transplant for acute myeloid leukemia, so the T cells may come from the graft donor.

The table lists this clonotype with a few counts. The genes are TRBV29-1 and TRBJ2-7; tentatively, D is TRBD1 or TRBD2 (5 bases each). Germline V lookup: CDR1 SQVTM, CDR2 ANQGSEA. V was trimmed by 4 bases and J by 5 bases, leaving 6 bases between them. The CDR3 contains 10 residues. CDR3: CSVVGHEQYF. The CDR3 coding sequence is TGCAGCGTTGTGGGACACGAGCAGTACTTC.

V gene TRBV29-1 combines with J gene TRBJ2-5; possibly TRBD1 for D (5 bases). Trimming cost V 5 bases and J 1 base, with 11 bases left between them. The germline V gene has CDR1 SQVTM and CDR2 ANQGSEA. This CDR3 contains 13 residues. The CDR3 protein is CSVWAGFQETQYF. CDR3 in DNA: TGCAGCGTTTGGGCAGGGTTCCAAGAGACCCAGTACTTC.

In its sample, this clonotype was seen many times. This chain uses TRBV10-3 with TRBJ2-5; D is unresolved. CDR1 ENHRY and CDR2 SYGVKD come from the germline V gene. Trimming took 3 bases from V and 6 from J, leaving 14 bases between them. The CDR3 sequence is 14 residues long. The CDR3 sequence: CAISDSKVVKTQYF. The CDR3 DNA reads as TGTGCCATCAGTGATTCGAAGGTGGTGAAGACCCAGTACTTC.

This clonotype was seen only a few times. The chain has TRBV7-3 and TRBJ2-2; 9 nucleotides match TRBD2. The junction had 13 bases not matched to a gene; V was cut back by 2 bases and J by 3 bases. The CDR3 runs 19 residues. The germline V gene has CDR1 SGHTA and CDR2 FQGTGA. CDR3: CASSLYSGSPLRDTGELFF. For the CDR3, the DNA is TGTGCCAGCAGCTTATATAGCGGGAGTCCCCTAAGAGACACCGGGGAGCTGTTTTTT.

This clonotype has at least ten counts. The V gene is TRBV7-8, the J gene TRBJ2-7, with 8 bases aligning to TRBD2. Trimming took 5 bases from V and 7 from J; bases not matched to a gene: 10. The CDR3 is 14 residues long. The germline CDR1 and CDR2 sequences are SGHVS and FQNEAQ. CDR3 sequence (DNA): TGTGCCAGCAGCCCCGGGACTAGTTCTTGGGAGCAGTACTTC. Residues: CASSPGTSSWEQYF.

The chain recombines TRBV24-1 with TRBJ2-3; no clear D. Germline V gene data show CDR1 as KGHDR and CDR2 as SFDVKD. This CDR3 contains 14 residues. Between the trimmed V and J ends, which lost 6 bases and 0 bases, there was a span of 9 bases. The CDR3 reads CATSYYRSTDTQYF. The CDR3 region has the DNA TGTGCCACCAGTTATTATCGCAGCACAGATACGCAGTATTTT.

The CDR3: CSARVGSRAGGNQPQHF. DNA for the CDR3: TGCAGTGCTAGAGTAGGGTCCAGGGCGGGGGGGAATCAGCCCCAGCATTTT. The gene calls are TRBV20-1 and TRBJ1-5; D may be TRBD1 (5 bases). V lost 1 base, J lost 4 bases, and 20 bases lay in between. Germline V gene lookup returns CDR1 DFQATT and CDR2 SNEGSKA (reference sequence). The CDR3 is 17 amino acids.

This clonotype showed up many times. The CDR3 region is CSASVRQGPGNEQFF. The CDR3 nucleotides are TGCAGTGCTAGTGTACGGCAGGGGCCTGGCAATGAGCAGTTCTTC. The rearrangement uses TRBV20-1 and TRBJ2-1; a possible D gene is TRBD1 (6 bases). This CDR3 has 15 amino acids. The germline V and J ends were trimmed by 3 bases and 6 bases, with 18 bases remaining between them. Germline loops: CDR1 DFQATT, CDR2 SNEGSKA (reference sequence).

A few counts support this clonotype. The genes are TRBV30 and TRBJ2-5; either TRBD1 or TRBD2 may supply D (7 bases each). V dropped 6 bases and J dropped 4 bases, with 21 bases sitting between them. Germline CDR1 reads GTSNPN; CDR2 reads SVGIG (reference sequence). The CDR3 covers 15 residues. CDR3 loop: CACTRTQGGRETQYF. In DNA form, the CDR3 reads TGTGCCTGCACCCGGACCCAGGGGGGGAGAGAGACCCAGTACTTC. Based on the CDR3 plus reference TRBV30 and TRBJ2-5, the full variable domain is SQTIHQWPATLVQPVGSPLSLECTVEGTSNPNLYWYRQAAGRGLQLLFYSVGIGQISSEVPQNLSASRPQDRQFILSSKKLLLSDSGFYLCACTRTQGGRETQYFGPGTRLLVL.

This clonotype was observed a handful of times. The rearrangement uses TRBV5-5 and TRBJ2-2, with TRBD1 identical over 7 bases. CDR3 length: 13 amino acids. Germline trimming cut 3 bases from V and 6 bases from J; bases unmatched to any gene: 2. Germline CDR1 SGHKS, CDR2 YYEKEE (reference sequence). The CDR3 sequence is CASSSTGAGELFF. CDR3 in DNA: TGTGCCAGCAGCTCTACAGGGGCCGGGGAGCTGTTTTTT.

This clonotype was observed a handful of times. This chain connects TRBV10-3 to TRBJ2-3; the match to TRBD1 covers 8 bases. The germline CDR1 and CDR2 sequences are ENHRY and SYGVKD. The CDR3 runs 13 residues. The V gene end was trimmed by 2 bases and the J gene end by 9 bases; junction bases not matched to a gene: 4. CDR3 sequence reads: CAISEGTGETQYF. The CDR3, as DNA: TGTGCCATCAGTGAGGGGACAGGCGAAACGCAGTATTTT.

This clonotype was seen ten or more times. This chain connects TRBV12-3 or TRBV12-4 to TRBJ1-1, with 8 bases identical to TRBD1. This CDR3 contains 16 residues. Trimming at V came to 1 base and at J to 3 bases, leaving 7 bases not matched to a gene. Here the CDR3 reads CASSLGTGGGDTEAFF. CDR3 coding DNA: TGTGCCAGCAGTTTAGGTACAGGGGGAGGTGACACTGAAGCTTTCTTT.

V gene TRBV5-1 combines with J gene TRBJ2-1, with TRBD1 matching over 9 bases. Germline assignment: CDR1 SGHRS and CDR2 YFSETQ. With 4 bases clipped from V and 3 bases from J, the junction kept 8 bases outside the gene matches. CDR3 size: 16 residues. Written as DNA, the CDR3 is TGCGCCAGCAGCGAGGACAGGGGAGGCCTCTACAATGAGCAGTTCTTC. Translated, it gives CASSEDRGGLYNEQFF.

The chain has TRBV3-1 and TRBJ2-1; 10 positions match TRBD2. Germline values: CDR1 LGHDT, CDR2 YNNKEL (reference sequence). The J segment lost 5 bases and the V segment lost 0 bases, leaving 4 bases of the junction unmatched. CDR3 size: 16 residues. In DNA form, the CDR3 reads TGTGCCAGCAGCCAAGATTTCGGACTAGCGGACAATGAGCAGTTCTTC. Residues: CASSQDFGLADNEQFF.

V and J are TRBV12-3 or TRBV12-4 and TRBJ2-1; 12 bases line up with TRBD2. The CDR3 is made up of 15 amino acids. The trim removed 5 bases at V and 9 bases at J, leaving 8 bases unmatched. The CDR3 loop is CASSHLAGGRSEQFF. For the CDR3, the DNA is TGTGCCAGCAGTCATCTAGCGGGAGGGCGTAGTGAGCAGTTCTTC.

This clonotype turned up a few times. CDR3 coding DNA: TGTGCCAGCAGTTCCGTCAGGGGGACTTGGAGTGAAAAACTGTTTTTT. Translating gives CASSSVRGTWSEKLFF. This chain uses TRBV12-3 or TRBV12-4 with TRBJ1-4; 7 nucleotides agree with TRBD1. Germline trimming cut 4 bases from V and 7 bases from J; bases unmatched to any gene: 12. The CDR3 sequence is 16 residues long.

This sequence joins TRBV7-3 and TRBJ2-1; D is undetermined. Trimming removed 1 base from V and 0 bases from J, with 10 bases in between. The germline CDR1 and CDR2 sequences are SGHTA and FQGTGA. This CDR3 region has 16 residues. The CDR3 DNA is TGTGCCAGCAGCTTAATCGAGAGGAGCTCCTACAATGAGCAGTTCTTC. This codes for CASSLIERSSYNEQFF.

This chain's CDR3 is CSARDPGAGETQYF. For the CDR3, the DNA is TGCAGTGCTAGAGACCCAGGGGCGGGGGAGACCCAGTACTTC. The rearrangement uses TRBV20-1 and TRBJ2-5, with D perhaps TRBD1 or TRBD2 (6 bases each). Trimming removed 0 bases from V and 5 bases from J, with 13 bases in between. Germline V gives CDR1 DFQATT, CDR2 SNEGSKA (reference sequence). This CDR3 comprises 14 residues.

This clonotype has at least ten counts. V usage is TRBV7-9 and J usage is TRBJ2-2; D remains ambiguous. V was clipped by 7 bases and J by 1 base, with 19 bases between them. The germline CDR1 and CDR2 sequences are SEHNR and FQNEAQ (reference sequence). The CDR3 is made up of 17 amino acids. The CDR3 is CASTPHKSRKNTGELFF. Written as DNA, the CDR3 is TGTGCCAGCACCCCCCACAAAAGTAGGAAGAACACCGGGGAGCTGTTTTTT.

The rearrangement uses TRBV11-1 and TRBJ2-4; D is possibly TRBD1 (6 bases). Deletions cut 1 base from V and 6 bases from J, with 10 bases between. The CDR3 consists of 14 residues. The V gene's germline CDR1 is SGHAT and CDR2 FQDESV (reference sequence). The CDR3 DNA reads TGTGCCAGCAGCTTAGTCTCGACAGGAAACATTCAGTACTTC. Residues: CASSLVSTGNIQYF.

This clonotype was detected only a few times. The genes are TRBV4-1 and TRBJ2-5; D uncertain. The germline gives CDR1 MGHRA, CDR2 YSYEKL. V shed 0 bases and J shed 2 bases, with 10 bases lying between them. CDR3 length: 15 amino acids. The CDR3 reads CASSQDRQSQETQYF. The CDR3 coding sequence is TGCGCCAGCAGCCAAGATCGGCAGTCACAAGAGACCCAGTACTTC.

This clonotype showed up just a few times. The J gene is TRBJ1-1, the V gene TRBV4-3, with a tentative D call TRBD1 (5 bases). V was shortened by 1 base and J by 0 bases, with 6 bases between the two germline ends. This CDR3 region has 14 residues. From germline, CDR1 is LGHNA and CDR2 YSLEER. The CDR3 region is CASSQGGMNTEAFF. The CDR3 DNA sequence: TGCGCCAGCAGCCAAGGGGGGATGAACACTGAAGCTTTCTTT.

This clonotype has only a few counts. This chain links TRBV29-1 with TRBJ1-1; unclear D gene. The V and J ends lost 7 bases and 0 bases respectively, with 9 bases between them. Germline V gives CDR1 SQVTM, CDR2 ANQGSEA. The length of the CDR3 is 12 residues. The DNA for the CDR3 is TGCAGCGCATCCATAATGAACACTGAAGCTTTCTTT. It codes for CSASIMNTEAFF.

This clonotype has a count of ten or more. This rearrangement joins TRBV20-1 to TRBJ2-7, with D tentatively TRBD2 (6 bases). CDR1 and CDR2 (germline): DFQATT, SNEGSKA (reference sequence). The CDR3 contains 11 residues. V was pared by 5 bases and J by 7 bases, with 12 bases between. CDR3 loop: CSARQGGEQYV. DNA of the CDR3: TGCAGTGCTCGGCAGGGAGGAGAGCAGTACGTC.

This clonotype was seen many times. The rearrangement links TRBV7-2 to TRBJ2-7, with D perhaps matching TRBD2 (5 bases). This CDR3 region has 15 residues. Germline loops: CDR1 SGHTA, CDR2 FQGNSA. Trimming stripped 5 bases from V and 0 bases from J, with 14 bases between. CDR3 sequence reads: CASSGQAGSSYEQYF. CDR3 nucleotides: TGTGCCAGCAGCGGCCAGGCGGGCTCCTCCTACGAGCAGTACTTC.

Only a few counts were recorded for this clonotype. The chain links TRBV7-9 to TRBJ1-2; D unclear. The CDR3 is 13 amino acids. Trimming left V 3 bases short and J 4 bases short, with 9 bases between. CDR1 SEHNR and CDR2 FQNEAQ come from the germline V gene (reference sequence). This chain's CDR3 is CASSFQTLYGYTF. CDR3 in DNA: TGTGCCAGCAGCTTTCAGACCCTCTATGGCTACACCTTC.

This clonotype was counted at least ten times. The chain links TRBV12-3 or TRBV12-4 to TRBJ1-1; 7 bases are shared with TRBD1. V lost 3 bases to trimming and J lost 4 bases; unmatched junction nucleotides: 5. The CDR3 runs to 14 residues. CDR3 sequence reads: CASSLGTARTEAFF. The CDR3, as DNA: TGTGCCAGCAGTTTGGGGACAGCTCGCACTGAAGCTTTCTTT.

This clonotype came up many times. In nucleotides, the CDR3 is TGCGCCAGCAGCTTGGGGGACAGGGCTGGCTATGGCTACACCTTC. Its protein product is CASSLGDRAGYGYTF. The chain joins TRBV5-1 to TRBJ1-2; 9 bases agree with TRBD1. The germline V gene encodes CDR1 SGHRS and CDR2 YFSETQ. This CDR3 has 15 residues. With V trimmed by 0 bases and J by 4 bases, 4 bases remained unmatched.

The J gene is TRBJ2-2, the V gene TRBV12-3 or TRBV12-4; TRBD1 matches at 8 bases. Trimming at V came to 2 bases and at J to 6 bases, leaving 8 bases not matched to a gene. The CDR3 contains 16 residues. CDR3 protein: CASSLSLGQAPGELFF. CDR3 bases: TGTGCCAGCAGTTTAAGTCTGGGACAGGCACCCGGGGAGCTGTTTTTT.

J is TRBJ2-7 and V is TRBV7-2, with 8 bases lining up with TRBD2. Germline CDR1 reads SGHTA; CDR2 reads FQGNSA. Germline trimming cut 8 bases from V and 3 bases from J; bases unmatched to any gene: 9. The CDR3 is 14 residues long. The CDR3 DNA reads as TGTGCCAGCGGGGGGGTAGCGGGGCACTACGAGCAGTACTTC. This sequence encodes CASGGVAGHYEQYF.

This clonotype was counted ten times or more. The J gene is TRBJ1-1, the V gene TRBV5-6; weak D call: TRBD1 (6 bases). Germline V lookup: CDR1 SGHDT, CDR2 YYEEEE. CDR3 length: 15 amino acids. The germline V and J ends were trimmed by 9 bases and 1 base, with 19 bases remaining between them. The CDR3 coding sequence is TGTGCCACCCGCACCTGGACAGTAAGGAACACTGAAGCTTTCTTT. Amino acid sequence: CATRTWTVRNTEAFF.

This clonotype was seen repeatedly, ten times or more. The chain is built from TRBV5-1 and TRBJ2-1; no clear D gene. Trimming cost V 4 bases and J 4 bases, with 15 bases left between them. The CDR3 consists of 15 residues. Germline values: CDR1 SGHRS, CDR2 YFSETQ. DNA for the CDR3: TGCGCCAGCAGCACGGGCCAGATGGTTTACAATGAGCAGTTCTTC. Its translation: CASSTGQMVYNEQFF.